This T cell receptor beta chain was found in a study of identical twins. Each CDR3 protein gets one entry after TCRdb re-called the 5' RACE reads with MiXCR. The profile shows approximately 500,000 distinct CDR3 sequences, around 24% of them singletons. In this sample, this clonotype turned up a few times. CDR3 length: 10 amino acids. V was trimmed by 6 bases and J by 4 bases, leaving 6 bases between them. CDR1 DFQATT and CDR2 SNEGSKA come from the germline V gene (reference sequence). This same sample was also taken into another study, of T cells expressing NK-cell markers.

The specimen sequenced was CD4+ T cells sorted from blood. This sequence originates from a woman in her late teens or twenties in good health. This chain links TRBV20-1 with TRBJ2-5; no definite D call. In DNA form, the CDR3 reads TGCAGTGCACCAACAGAGACCCAGTACTTC. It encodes CSAPTETQYF.